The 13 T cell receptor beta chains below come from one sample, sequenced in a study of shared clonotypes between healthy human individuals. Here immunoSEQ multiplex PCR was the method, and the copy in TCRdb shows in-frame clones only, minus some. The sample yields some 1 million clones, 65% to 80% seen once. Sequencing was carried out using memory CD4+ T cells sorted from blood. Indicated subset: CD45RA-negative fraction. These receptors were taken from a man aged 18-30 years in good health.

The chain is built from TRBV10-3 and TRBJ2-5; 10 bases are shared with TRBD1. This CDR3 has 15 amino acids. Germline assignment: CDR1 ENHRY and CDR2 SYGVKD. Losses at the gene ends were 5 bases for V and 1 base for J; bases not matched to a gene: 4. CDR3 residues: CAISYRDRGQETQYF. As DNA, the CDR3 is TGTGCCATCAGTTACCGGGACAGGGGCCAAGAGACCCAGTACTTC.

The CDR3 region is CASTRGYGYTF. The CDR3 DNA follows: TGTGCCAGCACTCGTGGCTATGGCTACACCTTC. The rearrangement joins TRBV28 to TRBJ1-2; the D is unclear. The CDR3 is 11 amino acids. The V gene's germline CDR1 is MDHEN and CDR2 SYDVKM. The germline V and J ends were trimmed by 7 bases and 4 bases, with 7 bases remaining between them.

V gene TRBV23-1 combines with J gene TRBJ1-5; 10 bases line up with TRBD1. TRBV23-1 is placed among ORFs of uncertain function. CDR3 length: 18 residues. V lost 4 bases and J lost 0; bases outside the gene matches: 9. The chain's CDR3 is CASSLASGTGDSNQPQHF. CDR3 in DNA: TGCGCCAGCAGTCTAGCTTCCGGGACAGGGGATAGCAATCAGCCCCAGCATTTT.

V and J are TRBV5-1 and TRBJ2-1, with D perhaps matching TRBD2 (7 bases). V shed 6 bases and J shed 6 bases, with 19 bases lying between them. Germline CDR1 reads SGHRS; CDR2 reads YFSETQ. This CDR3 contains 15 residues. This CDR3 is CASTPVGGRGNEQFF. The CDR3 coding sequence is TGCGCCAGCACCCCGGTGGGGGGGCGCGGCAATGAGCAGTTCTTC. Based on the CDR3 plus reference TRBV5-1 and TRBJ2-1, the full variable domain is KAGVTQTPRYLIKTRGQQVTLSCSPISGHRSVSWYQQTPGQGLQFLFEYFSETQRNKGNFPGRFSGRQFSNSRSEMNVSTLELGDSALYLCASTPVGGRGNEQFFGPGTRLTVL.

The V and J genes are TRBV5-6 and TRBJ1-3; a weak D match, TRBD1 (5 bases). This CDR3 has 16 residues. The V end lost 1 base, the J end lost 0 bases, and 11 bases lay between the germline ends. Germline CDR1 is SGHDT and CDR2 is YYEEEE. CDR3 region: CASSLRGVSSGNTIYF. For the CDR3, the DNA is TGTGCCAGCAGCTTGCGGGGCGTCTCCTCTGGAAACACCATATATTTT.

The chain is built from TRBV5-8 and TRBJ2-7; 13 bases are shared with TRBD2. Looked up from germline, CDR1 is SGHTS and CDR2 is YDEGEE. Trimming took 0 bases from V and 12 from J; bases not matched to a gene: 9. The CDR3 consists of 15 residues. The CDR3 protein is CASSLDRTSGRTMYF. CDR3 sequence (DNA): TGTGCCAGCAGCTTGGACCGGACTAGCGGGAGAACGATGTACTTC.

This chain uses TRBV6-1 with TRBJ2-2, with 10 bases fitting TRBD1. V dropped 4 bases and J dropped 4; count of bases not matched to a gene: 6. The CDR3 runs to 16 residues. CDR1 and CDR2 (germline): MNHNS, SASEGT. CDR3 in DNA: TGTGCCAGCAGTGCCCGACAGGGGGCCGGCACCGGGGAGCTGTTTTTT. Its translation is CASSARQGAGTGELFF.

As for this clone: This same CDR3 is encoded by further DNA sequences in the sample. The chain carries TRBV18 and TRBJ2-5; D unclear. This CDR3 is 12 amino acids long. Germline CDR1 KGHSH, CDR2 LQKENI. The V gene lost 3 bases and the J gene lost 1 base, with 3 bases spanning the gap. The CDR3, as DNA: TGTGCCAGCTCACCCCCCCAAGAGACCCAGTACTTC. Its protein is CASSPPQETQYF.

CDR3 sequence: CASSLGGVTGELFF. The CDR3 nucleotides read TGTGCCAGCTCACTAGGAGGAGTCACCGGGGAGCTGTTTTTT. The rearrangement uses TRBV18 and TRBJ2-2, with D possibly matching TRBD2 (5 bases). The germline V gene has CDR1 KGHSH and CDR2 LQKENI. The CDR3 consists of 14 residues. V was pared by 4 bases and J by 4 bases, with 10 bases between.

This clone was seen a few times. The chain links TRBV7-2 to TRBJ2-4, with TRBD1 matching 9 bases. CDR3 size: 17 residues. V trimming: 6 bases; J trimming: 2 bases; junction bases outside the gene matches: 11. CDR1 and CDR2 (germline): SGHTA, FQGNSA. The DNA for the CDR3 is TGTGCCAGCAGACCCGGGACAGGGAAGGAGACCAAAAACATTCAGTACTTC. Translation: CASRPGTGKETKNIQYF.

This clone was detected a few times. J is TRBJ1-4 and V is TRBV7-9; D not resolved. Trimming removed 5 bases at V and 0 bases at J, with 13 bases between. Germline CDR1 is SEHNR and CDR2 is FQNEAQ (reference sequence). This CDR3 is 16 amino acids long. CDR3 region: CASSRRTGATNEKLFF. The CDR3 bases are TGTGCCAGCAGCCGCCGGACGGGAGCAACTAATGAAAAACTGTTTTTT.

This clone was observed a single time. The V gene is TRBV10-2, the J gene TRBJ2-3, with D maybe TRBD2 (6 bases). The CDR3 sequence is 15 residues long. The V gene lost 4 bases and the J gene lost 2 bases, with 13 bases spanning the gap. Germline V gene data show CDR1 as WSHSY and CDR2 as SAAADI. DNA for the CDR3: TGCGCCAGCAGTGGAACACTAGCAACCACAGATACGCAGTATTTT. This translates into CASSGTLATTDTQYF.

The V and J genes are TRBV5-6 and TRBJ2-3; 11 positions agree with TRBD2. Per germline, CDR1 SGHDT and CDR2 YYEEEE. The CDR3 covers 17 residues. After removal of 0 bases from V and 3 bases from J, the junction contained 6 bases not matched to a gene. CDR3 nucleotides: TGTGCCAGCAGCTTGGGTGTTAGCGGGGGGGTGACAGATACGCAGTATTTT. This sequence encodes CASSLGVSGGVTDTQYF.